The 11 T cell receptor beta chains below were found in one sample sequenced in a study of regulatory T cells in long-lasting Graves disease. Time point indicated: persistent/refractory GD, antithyroid drugs over 5 years with positive TRAb. Construction of the TCR library relied on RNA isolated from PBMCs. TCR beta libraries were built with iRepertoire HTBI primers and Arm-PCR of CDR3 regions. TCRdb re-called the multiplex PCR reads through MiXCR, storing one row per CDR3 protein. Found here are roughly 500,000 distinct CDR3 sequences, 22% of them singletons; the top ten hold around 12%. The sample was peripheral blood mononuclear cells (PBMCs), taken when the disease was refractory, from a patient treated with antithyroid drugs. The receptors derive from a female donor with Graves disease.

This clonotype was recorded a few times. The rearrangement joins TRBV20-1 to TRBJ2-7; D perhaps matches TRBD1 (6 bases). Per the germline V gene, CDR1 is DFQATT and CDR2 is SNEGSKA (reference sequence). The CDR3 sequence is 15 residues long. The V gene lost 5 bases and the J gene lost 7 bases, with 24 bases spanning the gap. In DNA, the CDR3 is TGCAGTGCTTCCCGAGGGGACACCGGGTTTTTGGAGCAGTACTTC. This sequence encodes CSASRGDTGFLEQYF.

This clonotype was recorded at least ten times. The chain employs TRBV28 and TRBJ2-5; TRBD1 aligns across 7 bases. With 6 bases clipped from V and 5 bases from J, the junction kept 3 bases outside the gene matches. Germline V lookup: CDR1 MDHEN, CDR2 SYDVKM. CDR3 length equals 12 residues. The CDR3 reads CASRGGLETQYF. As DNA, the CDR3 is TGTGCCAGCAGAGGGGGCTTGGAGACCCAGTACTTC.

The J gene is TRBJ1-1, the V gene TRBV29-1, with TRBD1 matching over 7 bases. Germline CDR1 reads SQVTM; CDR2 reads ANQGSEA. The CDR3 consists of 15 residues. Losses at the gene ends were 4 bases for V and 0 bases for J; bases not matched to a gene: 8. The CDR3 DNA reads as TGCAGCGTTGGGGTTACAGGGGCATTGAACACTGAAGCTTTCTTT. Its protein is CSVGVTGALNTEAFF.

Many counts were recorded for this clonotype. V usage is TRBV27 and J usage is TRBJ2-1, with D maybe TRBD1 (6 bases). CDR3 length equals 15 residues. Trimming pared 6 bases from V and 7 bases from J, leaving 19 bases between. Germline assignment: CDR1 MNHEY and CDR2 SMNVEV (reference sequence). This CDR3 is CASSLPGHTGNEQFF. The CDR3 DNA reads TGTGCCAGCAGCCTACCGGGACACACTGGGAATGAGCAGTTCTTC.

The gene calls are TRBV20-1 and TRBJ2-2; 10 bases match TRBD1. CDR3 length: 16 amino acids. The V and J ends lost 3 bases and 2 bases, in that order; junction bases with no gene match: 6. Germline V CDR1 and CDR2: DFQATT, SNEGSKA (reference sequence). DNA for the CDR3: TGCAGTGCTAGGGATGGACAGGGGGTTAACACCGGGGAGCTGTTTTTT. Translation gives CSARDGQGVNTGELFF.

CDR3 in DNA: TGTGCCAGTAGTATGGTGGGACAGGGGCCCTATGGCTACACCTTC. Protein sequence: CASSMVGQGPYGYTF. The rearrangement joins TRBV19 to TRBJ1-2; 10 bases align to TRBD1. With 3 bases clipped from V and 4 bases from J, the junction kept 5 bases outside the gene matches. CDR1 is LNHDA, CDR2 SQIVND, per germline (reference sequence). The CDR3 contains 15 residues. Looking up the rest from reference TRBV19 and TRBJ1-2 gives the full variable domain: DGGITQSPKYLFRKEGQNVTLSCEQNLNHDAMYWYRQDPGQGLRLIYYSQIVNDFQKGDIAEGYSVSREKKESFPLTVTSAQKNPTAFYLCASSMVGQGPYGYTFGSGTRLTVV.

V usage is TRBV7-9 and J usage is TRBJ1-3, with a possible D match to TRBD1 (6 bases). CDR1 SEHNR and CDR2 FQNEAQ come from the germline V gene (reference sequence). The CDR3 length is 16 residues. The V end lost 10 bases, the J end lost 0 bases, and 19 bases lay between the germline ends. The CDR3 region has the DNA TGTGCCACCGCCGGACAGAGACGAAGCTCTGGAAACACCATATATTTT. It yields the protein CATAGQRRSSGNTIYF.

Ten or more counts support this clonotype. This chain uses TRBV29-1 with TRBJ1-1, with 8 bases fitting TRBD1. The length of the CDR3 is 15 residues. CDR1 and CDR2 (germline): SQVTM, ANQGSEA. The junction had 11 bases not matched to a gene; V was cut back by 2 bases and J by 6 bases. DNA of the CDR3: TGCAGCGTTGAAAGATTTCGGGACAGGTCTGCTGAAGCTTTCTTT. Its translation: CSVERFRDRSAEAFF.

The table lists this clonotype with a few counts. The chain links TRBV19 to TRBJ2-4; 15 bases are shared with TRBD2. CDR3 size: 17 residues. Losses at the gene ends were 5 bases for V and 3 bases for J; bases not matched to a gene: 5. Germline CDR1 LNHDA, CDR2 SQIVND (reference sequence). The CDR3 region is CASSRTSGRAGKNIQYF. In nucleotides, the CDR3 is TGTGCCAGTAGTCGGACTAGCGGGAGGGCCGGCAAAAACATTCAGTACTTC.

The chain combines TRBV30 with TRBJ2-7, with 7 bases fitting TRBD2. The V gene end was trimmed by 0 bases and the J gene end by 1 base; junction bases not matched to a gene: 9. Germline-derived CDR1 and CDR2 are GTSNPN and SVGIG (reference sequence). This CDR3 has 16 residues. CDR3 amino acids: CAWSVLGTISSYEQYF. Here the CDR3 DNA reads TGTGCCTGGAGTGTACTGGGGACTATCTCTTCCTACGAGCAGTACTTC.

The V gene is TRBV12-3 or TRBV12-4, the J gene TRBJ2-7, with D possibly being TRBD1 or TRBD2 (5 bases each). V gave up 4 bases and J gave up 0 bases, with 16 bases separating them. This CDR3 has 16 residues. CDR3 protein: CASSSPRDVGSYEQYF. Written as DNA, the CDR3 is TGTGCCAGCAGTTCTCCCCGGGACGTCGGCTCCTACGAGCAGTACTTC.